This entry lists 17 T cell receptor beta chains sequenced from one sample in a study of neurological immune-mediated disorders. TCRdb fed the 5' RACE reads into MiXCR, producing one record per CDR3 protein. Of tens of thousands of distinct CDR3 sequences in the sample, less than 15% are singletons; the top ten hold approximately 30%. Sequencing input: PBMCs. All receptors derive from a woman aged 50 to 60 with HTLV-1-associated myelopathy (HAM/TSP).

This clonotype was found many times. The V gene is TRBV19, the J gene TRBJ2-3; 8 bases line up with TRBD2. The CDR3 extends over 15 amino acids. The J segment lost 1 base and the V segment lost 5 bases, leaving 5 bases of the junction unmatched. Germline lookup yields CDR1 LNHDA and CDR2 SQIVND (reference sequence). CDR3 sequence reads: CASSGRGGRTDTQYF. CDR3 in DNA: TGTGCCAGTAGTGGGCGCGGGGGGCGCACAGATACGCAGTATTTT.

The sample holds many counts of this clonotype. The V call is TRBV4-1, the J call TRBJ1-1; D ambiguous. The CDR3 covers 18 residues. The V gene's germline CDR1 is MGHRA and CDR2 YSYEKL. The V end was cut by 3 bases, the J end by 0 bases, with 20 bases between. The CDR3 coding sequence is TGCGCCAGCAGCCATAGGAGGGAACAAGAACCCCTGAACACTGAAGCTTTCTTT. Translation: CASSHRREQEPLNTEAFF.

The sample holds many counts of this clonotype. This chain links TRBV7-2 with TRBJ2-2; 11 bases map to TRBD2. Trimming took 7 bases from V and 6 from J; bases not matched to a gene: 10. The CDR3 extends over 16 amino acids. Germline V gives CDR1 SGHTA, CDR2 FQGNSA. The CDR3: CASTIVSGGASGELFF. DNA for the CDR3: TGTGCCAGCACAATCGTTAGCGGGGGGGCCTCCGGGGAGCTGTTTTTT.

This clonotype was observed at least ten times. The chain employs TRBV7-9 and TRBJ1-2; possible D gene TRBD1, 5 bases. V gave up 2 bases and J gave up 4 bases, with 14 bases separating them. Per the germline V gene, CDR1 is SEHNR and CDR2 is FQNEAQ (reference sequence). The CDR3 totals 15 residues. CDR3 sequence reads: CASSLLGEESYGYTF. As DNA, the CDR3 is TGTGCCAGCAGCTTACTGGGGGAGGAATCCTATGGCTACACCTTC.

This clonotype was seen at least ten times. The chain joins TRBV5-6 to TRBJ1-1; D remains ambiguous. This CDR3 contains 17 residues. Trimming left V 4 bases short and J 0 bases short, with 19 bases between. Germline CDR1 SGHDT, CDR2 YYEEEE. The CDR3 loop reads CASSDSGRRALNTEAFF. The CDR3 bases are TGTGCCAGCAGCGATTCTGGGCGCCGCGCACTGAACACTGAAGCTTTCTTT.

The chain links TRBV15 to TRBJ1-2, with 9 bases fitting TRBD1. The CDR3 loop spans 14 amino acids. Trimming cost V 0 bases and J 7 bases; bases outside gene matches: 3. Looked up from germline, CDR1 is LNHNV and CDR2 is YYDKDF (reference sequence). The CDR3 region has the DNA TGTGCCACCAGCAGAGATGGACAGGGGAGTGGCTACACCTTC. Its translation: CATSRDGQGSGYTF.

This clonotype occurred many times. This rearrangement joins TRBV4-1 to TRBJ2-2, with 8 nucleotides matching TRBD1. In germline, CDR1 is MGHRA, CDR2 YSYEKL. This CDR3 region has 16 residues. J lost 3 bases, V lost 1 base, and 4 bases had no gene match. The CDR3 loop is CASSQGQGLYTGELFF. For the CDR3, the DNA is TGCGCCAGCAGCCAAGGACAGGGGCTATACACCGGGGAGCTGTTTTTT.

This clonotype was found many times. A junction boundary mismatches the germline segment, possibly from a read error. The chain has TRBV19 and TRBJ1-6, with 8 bases identical to TRBD1. CDR1 is LNHDA, CDR2 SQIVND, per germline (reference sequence). The CDR3 is 14 residues long. The CDR3 loop is CVSSMGQESSPLHF. The DNA of the CDR3 is TGTGTCAGTAGTATGGGACAGGAGAGTTCACCCCTCCACTTT. Complete variable domain (other parts from reference TRBV19 and TRBJ1-6): DGGITQSPKYLFRKEGQNVTLSCEQNLNHDAMYWYRQDPGQGLRLIYYSQIVNDFQKGDIAEGYSVSREKKESFPLTVTSAQKNPTAFYLCVSSMGQESSPLHFGNGTRLTVT.

This clonotype is medium-sized by share. V usage is TRBV6-5 and J usage is TRBJ1-5; D gene unclear. Germline values: CDR1 MNHEY, CDR2 SVGAGI. This CDR3 contains 14 residues. The germline V and J ends were trimmed by 6 bases and 9 bases, with 18 bases remaining between them. The CDR3 DNA sequence: TGTGCCAGCAGACTTCATACCGGGGAGGGGCCCCAGCATTTT. It is translated as CASRLHTGEGPQHF.

This clonotype was seen at least ten times. The rearrangement links TRBV6-5 to TRBJ1-5, with unresolved D. The CDR3 runs to 13 residues. CDR1 MNHEY and CDR2 SVGAGI come from the germline V gene. Deletions cut 11 bases from V and 6 bases from J, with 17 bases between. The CDR3: CAFSFRAVQPQHF. CDR3 nucleotides: TGTGCCTTCAGCTTCCGTGCTGTTCAGCCCCAGCATTTT.

In this sample, this clonotype turned up many times. V is TRBV27 and J is TRBJ1-1; D unresolved. CDR3 length: 13 amino acids. Trimming left V 1 base short and J 6 bases short, with 9 bases between. Germline V gene data show CDR1 as MNHEY and CDR2 as SMNVEV (reference sequence). Written as DNA, the CDR3 is TGTGCCAGCAGTTTATACTCCGGGGCTGAAGCTTTCTTT. Its translation is CASSLYSGAEAFF.

The genes are TRBV11-3 and TRBJ2-3, with 15 bases fitting TRBD2. The CDR3 has 17 amino acids. The junction had 8 bases not matched to a gene; V was cut back by 5 bases and J by 5 bases. The germline V gene has CDR1 SGHNT and CDR2 YENEEA. For the CDR3, the DNA is TGTGCCAGCAGCGCAGGGACTAGCGGGGGGCTGGGAGATACGCAGTATTTT. It encodes CASSAGTSGGLGDTQYF.

This clonotype came up many times. J is TRBJ2-7 and V is TRBV10-3; D is perhaps TRBD1 (8 bases). V was clipped by 10 bases and J by 4 bases, with 17 bases between them. Per the germline V gene, CDR1 is ENHRY and CDR2 is SYGVKD. This CDR3 has 13 residues. In nucleotides, the CDR3 is TGTGCCACTCTAGGACAGGGACTATACGAGCAGTACGTC. It yields the protein CATLGQGLYEQYV.

In this sample, this clonotype turned up many times. The chain links TRBV14 to TRBJ1-1; 7 nucleotides agree with TRBD1. The ends lost 4 bases at V and 4 bases at J; junction bases unmatched: 9. The CDR3 spans 15 residues. Per germline, CDR1 SGHDN and CDR2 FVKESK. CDR3 bases: TGTGCCAGCAGCCGCTCGAGGGGGCCGGGCACTGAAGCTTTCTTT. Its protein is CASSRSRGPGTEAFF.

Relative to its sample, this clonotype is medium-sized. J is TRBJ2-3 and V is TRBV5-6; tentatively, D is TRBD1 (6 bases). Per the germline V gene, CDR1 is SGHDT and CDR2 is YYEEEE. This CDR3 has 15 amino acids. V lost 0 bases and J lost 0, with 8 bases in between. The CDR3 DNA reads TGTGCCAGCAGCTTGGTGAGGGGGAGCACAGATACGCAGTATTTT. Its translation is CASSLVRGSTDTQYF.

This clonotype was seen ten or more times. The rearrangement joins TRBV3-1 to TRBJ1-2, with a possible D match to TRBD1 (5 bases). The CDR3 contains 13 residues. V dropped 0 bases and J dropped 9 bases, with 11 bases sitting between them. The germline V gene encodes CDR1 LGHDT and CDR2 YNNKEL (reference sequence). CDR3 nucleotides: TGTGCCAGCAGCCAAGATACCGGGGCTCGCTACACCTTC. Translating gives CASSQDTGARYTF. The full variable domain, completed using reference TRBV3-1 and TRBJ1-2, is DTAVSQTPKYLVTQMGNDKSIKCEQNLGHDTMYWYKQDSKKFLKIMFSYNNKELIINETVPNRFSPKSPDKAHLNLHINSLELGDSAVYFCASSQDTGARYTFGSGTRLTVV.

This clonotype appeared many times. This chain joins TRBV9 and TRBJ2-6; D may be TRBD2 (5 bases). Germline assignment: CDR1 SGDLS and CDR2 YYNGEE. The V and J ends lost 0 bases and 2 bases respectively, with 12 bases between them. The CDR3 spans 17 residues. The DNA for the CDR3 is TGTGCCAGCAGCGTAGCCCCTGCCGGGGCTGGGGCCAACGTCCTGACTTTC. It yields the protein CASSVAPAGAGANVLTF.